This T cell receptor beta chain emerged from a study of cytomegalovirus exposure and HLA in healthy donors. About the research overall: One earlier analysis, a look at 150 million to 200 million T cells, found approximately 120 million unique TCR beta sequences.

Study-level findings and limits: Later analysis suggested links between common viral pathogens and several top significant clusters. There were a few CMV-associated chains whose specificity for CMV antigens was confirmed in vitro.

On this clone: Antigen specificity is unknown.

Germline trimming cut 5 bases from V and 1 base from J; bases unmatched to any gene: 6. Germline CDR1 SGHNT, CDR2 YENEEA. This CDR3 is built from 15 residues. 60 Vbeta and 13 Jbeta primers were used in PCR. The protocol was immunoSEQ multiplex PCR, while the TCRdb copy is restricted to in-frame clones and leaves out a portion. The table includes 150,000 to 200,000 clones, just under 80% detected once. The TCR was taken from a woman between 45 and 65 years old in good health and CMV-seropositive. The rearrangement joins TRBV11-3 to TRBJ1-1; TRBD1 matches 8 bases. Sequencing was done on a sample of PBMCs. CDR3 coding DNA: TGTGCCAGCAGCCCTCGGACAGGGCCGAACACTGAAGCTTTCTTT. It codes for CASSPRTGPNTEAFF.